A single sample gave rise to the 31 T cell receptor beta chains below, sequenced in a study of T cell responses to AZD1222 COVID-19 vaccine. Using immunoSEQ multiplex PCR, the repertoire was profiled, and TCRdb retains in-frame clones only, with some absent. The sample has over 100,000 clones, about 90% seen once. Source: peripheral blood, taken on day 0 of AZD1222 vaccination. The receptors stem from an adult in good health.

The genes are TRBV10-3 and TRBJ2-7, with no clear D. The CDR3 is made up of 13 amino acids. The germline V gene has CDR1 ENHRY and CDR2 SYGVKD. The V end lost 0 bases, the J end lost 3 bases, and 6 bases lay between the germline ends. CDR3 region: CAISESGDYEQYF. The CDR3 DNA follows: TGTGCCATCAGTGAGTCTGGGGACTACGAGCAGTACTTC.

This clone occurred a few times. The chain employs TRBV15 and TRBJ1-2, with TRBD1 identical over 7 bases. The V gene's germline CDR1 is LNHNV and CDR2 YYDKDF (reference sequence). CDR3 size: 15 residues. The V segment lost 3 bases and the J segment 3 bases; nucleotides outside the gene matches: 7. The CDR3 DNA reads as TGTGCCACCAGCAGTGACAGGGTATTGTACTATGGCTACACCTTC. Translation: CATSSDRVLYYGYTF.

The chain employs TRBV5-4 and TRBJ2-2; 7 bases line up with TRBD2. CDR3 size: 13 residues. Germline lookup yields CDR1 SGHNT and CDR2 YYREEE (reference sequence). V gave up 6 bases and J gave up 6 bases; unmatched junction bases: 5. This CDR3 is CASNMGGAGELFF. The DNA of the CDR3 is TGTGCCAGCAATATGGGGGGGGCCGGGGAGCTGTTTTTT. Full variable domain (remainder filled in from reference TRBV5-4 and TRBJ2-2): ETGVTQSPTHLIKTRGQQVTLRCSSQSGHNTVSWYQQALGQGPQFIFQYYREEENGRGNFPPRFSGLQFPNYSSELNVNALELDDSALYLCASNMGGAGELFFGEGSRLTVL.

The V gene is TRBV7-2, the J gene TRBJ1-1; no reliable D call. Germline CDR1 reads SGHTA; CDR2 reads FQGNSA. Trimming shortened V by 6 bases and J by 2 bases, and 10 bases separated the two germline ends. The CDR3 covers 13 residues. CDR3 nucleotide sequence: TGTGCCAGCAGGAGGAATTTCAACACTGAAGCTTTCTTT. Residues: CASRRNFNTEAFF.

This clone has a single count. The CDR3 here is CASSRYTGGQGGGYEQYF. The CDR3 coding sequence is TGCGCCAGCAGCAGATATACCGGGGGACAGGGTGGTGGGTACGAGCAGTACTTC. The rearrangement joins TRBV4-1 to TRBJ2-7; 9 positions match TRBD1. After removal of 5 bases from V and 4 bases from J, the junction contained 18 bases not matched to a gene. This CDR3 contains 18 residues. Germline V gene lookup returns CDR1 MGHRA and CDR2 YSYEKL.

The rearrangement joins TRBV5-1 to TRBJ2-5; 12 bases line up with TRBD1. Trimming at V came to 4 bases and at J to 5 bases, leaving 6 bases not matched to a gene. The CDR3 consists of 15 residues. CDR1 and CDR2 from the germline V gene are SGHRS and YFSETQ. This chain's CDR3 is CASSGTGGASETQYF. CDR3 DNA: TGCGCCAGCAGCGGGACAGGGGGCGCATCCGAGACCCAGTACTTC.

The chain recombines TRBV9 with TRBJ2-7; no firm D call. Trimming took off 3 bases at V and 3 bases at J, with 10 bases between the two ends. The germline V gene has CDR1 SGDLS and CDR2 YYNGEE. The length of the CDR3 is 13 residues. CDR3 residues: CASSANPGYEQYF. CDR3 nucleotide sequence: TGTGCCAGCAGCGCAAACCCGGGCTACGAGCAGTACTTC.

The chain recombines TRBV28 with TRBJ2-7, with 7 bases lining up with TRBD1. V was pared by 4 bases and J by 0 bases, with 9 bases of the junction left unmatched. CDR3 length: 16 residues. Germline values: CDR1 MDHEN, CDR2 SYDVKM. The CDR3 sequence is CASSSPGQASSYEQYF. The CDR3 nucleotides are TGTGCCAGCAGTTCCCCAGGACAGGCGTCCTCCTACGAGCAGTACTTC.

The chain couples TRBV2 to TRBJ2-3, with 9 bases lining up with TRBD2. CDR1 is SNHLY, CDR2 FYNNEI, per germline. The J segment lost 4 bases and the V segment lost 0 bases, leaving 5 bases of the junction unmatched. The CDR3 has 16 amino acids. The CDR3 DNA is TGTGCCAGCAGTGAAGCGGGGCGGGGGGGCGCAGATACGCAGTATTTT. It codes for CASSEAGRGGADTQYF. The variable domain in full, with the rest retrieved from reference TRBV2 and TRBJ2-3, is EPEVTQTPSHQVTQMGQEVILRCVPISNHLYFYWYRQILGQKVEFLVSFYNNEISEKSEIFDDQFSVERPDGSNFTLKIRSTKLEDSAMYFCASSEAGRGGADTQYFGPGTRLTVL.

The chain has TRBV3-1 (or the pseudogene TRBV3-2) and TRBJ1-1; D perhaps matches TRBD1 (6 bases). The CDR3 is 15 residues long. Germline V gives CDR1 LGHDT, CDR2 YNNKEL (reference sequence). V lost 3 bases and J 4 bases, leaving 15 bases between the germline ends. DNA of the CDR3: TGTGCCAGCAGCCAGAACCCGAACAGGGTCACTGAAGCTTTCTTT. This encodes CASSQNPNRVTEAFF.

The chain joins TRBV18 to TRBJ1-1; D unresolved. The CDR3 length is 13 residues. V lost 3 bases, J lost 1 base, and 6 bases lay in between. Germline CDR1 is KGHSH and CDR2 is LQKENI. The CDR3 loop is CASSPSQNTEAFF. As DNA, the CDR3 is TGTGCCAGCTCACCGTCGCAGAACACTGAAGCTTTCTTT.

CDR3 protein: CASSLNPGNTGELFF. The DNA for the CDR3 is TGTGCCAGCAGCTTAAACCCAGGGAACACCGGGGAGCTGTTTTTT. The chain has TRBV7-3 and TRBJ2-2; D uncertain. The CDR3 runs 15 residues. The V end lost 1 base, the J end lost 1 base, and 7 bases lay between the germline ends. Germline V lookup: CDR1 SGHTA, CDR2 FQGTGA.

This rearrangement joins TRBV30 to TRBJ1-6; D may be TRBD1 (5 bases). Between the trimmed V and J ends, which lost 0 bases and 14 bases, there was a span of 11 bases. Per the germline V gene, CDR1 is GTSNPN and CDR2 is SVGIG (reference sequence). This CDR3 is 12 amino acids long. The CDR3 sequence: CAWSVGRGTLHF. CDR3 nucleotide sequence: TGTGCCTGGAGTGTCGGTAGGGGCACCCTCCACTTT.

The rearrangement joins TRBV5-4 to TRBJ1-4; no clear D. V lost 3 bases to trimming and J lost 4 bases, with 10 bases between them. Germline-derived CDR1 and CDR2 are SGHNT and YYREEE (reference sequence). The CDR3 runs to 14 residues. The CDR3 region has the DNA TGTGCCAGCAGCTCAGCCGGCCATAATGAAAAACTGTTTTTT. This encodes CASSSAGHNEKLFF.

Here the CDR3 DNA reads TGTGCCAGCAGCGCAGGGGAGACCGGGGAGCTGTTTTTT. This gives the protein CASSAGETGELFF. The chain has TRBV6-4 and TRBJ2-2, with a tentative D call TRBD1 (6 bases). The length of the CDR3 is 13 residues. Trimming removed 6 bases at V and 5 bases at J, with 10 bases between. Germline CDR1 reads MRHNA; CDR2 reads SNTAGT.

The chain employs TRBV30 and TRBJ2-7, with 10 bases aligning to TRBD1. The CDR3 is made up of 13 amino acids. J gave up 2 bases and V 5 bases, and 3 bases lay outside the gene matches. Germline loops: CDR1 GTSNPN, CDR2 SVGIG (reference sequence). CDR3 nucleotide sequence: TGTGCCTGGGACAGGGGGCCCACCTACGAGCAGTACTTC. Its translation: CAWDRGPTYEQYF. The variable domain in full, with the rest retrieved from reference TRBV30 and TRBJ2-7, is SQTIHQWPATLVQPVGSPLSLECTVEGTSNPNLYWYRQAAGRGLQLLFYSVGIGQISSEVPQNLSASRPQDRQFILSSKKLLLSDSGFYLCAWDRGPTYEQYFGPGTRLTVT.

The V gene is TRBV2, the J gene TRBJ2-7; 9 nucleotides align to TRBD1. Trimming removed 3 bases from V and 9 bases from J; junction bases left unmatched: 0. The CDR3 sequence is 11 residues long. In germline, CDR1 is SNHLY, CDR2 FYNNEI. The CDR3 sequence: CASSETGGQYF. The CDR3 region has the DNA TGTGCCAGCAGTGAGACAGGGGGGCAGTACTTC.

As DNA, the CDR3 is TGTGCCATCAGTAAAGGACTAGCCCAGGAGGGCGAGCAGTACTTC. It specifies CAISKGLAQEGEQYF. The chain couples TRBV10-3 to TRBJ2-7; 8 bases are a match to TRBD2. This CDR3 is 15 amino acids long. The trim removed 5 bases at V and 6 bases at J, leaving 12 bases unmatched. The germline gives CDR1 ENHRY, CDR2 SYGVKD.

The CDR3 DNA follows: TGTGCCAGCAGCCCATTAGGGAAGGGCAATCAGCCCCAGCATTTT. This translates into CASSPLGKGNQPQHF. The chain couples TRBV7-2 to TRBJ1-5; D gene ambiguous. Trimming shortened V by 5 bases and J by 2 bases, and 13 bases separated the two germline ends. The CDR3 length is 15 residues. Germline-derived CDR1 and CDR2 are SGHTA and FQGNSA.

The J gene is TRBJ2-7, the V gene TRBV7-8; 9 nucleotides align to TRBD2. Germline V gene lookup returns CDR1 SGHVS and CDR2 FQNEAQ. J gave up 0 bases and V 5 bases, and 5 bases lay outside the gene matches. This CDR3 region has 15 residues. CDR3 in amino acids: CASSRRLADSYEQYF. In nucleotides, the CDR3 is TGTGCCAGCAGCCGTAGACTAGCGGACTCCTACGAGCAGTACTTC.

The sample holds one count of this clone. The rearrangement links TRBV7-2 to TRBJ1-4; 7 positions agree with TRBD1. Unmatched junction bases numbered 7, after V lost 5 bases and J lost 7 bases. This CDR3 comprises 14 residues. Looked up from germline, CDR1 is SGHTA and CDR2 is FQGNSA. In nucleotides, the CDR3 is TGTGCCAGCAGCCCCCGACAGGGAAGTGAAAAACTGTTTTTT. Protein: CASSPRQGSEKLFF.

In nucleotides, the CDR3 is TGTGCCACCAGTGATACCGGTGGCACTGAAGCTTTCTTT. Amino acids: CATSDTGGTEAFF. The V and J genes are TRBV24-1 and TRBJ1-1; D gene unclear. Germline loops: CDR1 KGHDR, CDR2 SFDVKD. Trimming removed 3 bases at V and 4 bases at J, with 8 bases between. This CDR3 spans 13 amino acids.

This sequence joins TRBV27 and TRBJ1-2, with 7 bases fitting TRBD1. Looked up from germline, CDR1 is MNHEY and CDR2 is SMNVEV (reference sequence). V shed 6 bases, J shed 8 bases, and the junction held 18 bases outside the gene matches. CDR3 length: 16 amino acids. CDR3 sequence reads: CASSRAGTALERGYTF. The CDR3 bases are TGTGCCAGCAGCCGCGCCGGGACAGCTCTTGAGCGAGGCTACACCTTC.

The rearrangement joins TRBV7-2 to TRBJ1-3; TRBD1 is a possible D gene (6 bases). Germline CDR1 SGHTA, CDR2 FQGNSA. CDR3 size: 18 residues. Deletions cut 5 bases from V and 9 bases from J, with 29 bases between. The CDR3 DNA reads as TGTGCCAGCAGCCAAAGAAGACAGTATTGGGGCGAGGGGGGCACCATATATTTT. Its translation is CASSQRRQYWGEGGTIYF.

J is TRBJ1-5 and V is TRBV6-5; D perhaps matches TRBD1 (6 bases). The CDR3 spans 15 residues. Germline CDR1 reads MNHEY; CDR2 reads SVGAGI. V dropped 5 bases and J dropped 2 bases, with 13 bases sitting between them. The CDR3: CASSIQGFGNQPQHF. Here the CDR3 DNA reads TGTGCCAGCAGTATACAGGGATTCGGCAATCAGCCCCAGCATTTT.

The rearrangement uses TRBV24-1 and TRBJ2-1, with TRBD1 matching over 9 bases. CDR1 is KGHDR, CDR2 SFDVKD, per germline. The CDR3 is made up of 16 amino acids. V lost 3 bases and J lost 3; bases outside the gene matches: 5. The CDR3 spells CATSDPGQGVYNEQFF. Here the CDR3 DNA reads TGTGCCACCAGTGATCCGGGACAGGGAGTCTACAATGAGCAGTTCTTC.

The J gene is TRBJ1-1, the V gene TRBV7-9; D possibly corresponds to TRBD1 (5 bases). Germline V lookup: CDR1 SEHNR, CDR2 FQNEAQ (reference sequence). V dropped 2 bases and J dropped 6 bases, with 16 bases sitting between them. CDR3 length: 15 amino acids. DNA for the CDR3: TGTGCCAGCAGCTTAAGGTCCCAGGGAAACGCTGAAGCTTTCTTT. As protein: CASSLRSQGNAEAFF.

This chain uses TRBV11-2 with TRBJ1-1; D gene ambiguous. Germline V lookup: CDR1 SGHAT, CDR2 FQNNGV. This CDR3 is 15 amino acids long. Trimming cost V 3 bases and J 0 bases, with 11 bases left between them. The CDR3 DNA is TGTGCCAGCAGCTTTTCGGGAAACATGAACACTGAAGCTTTCTTT. This encodes CASSFSGNMNTEAFF.

The V and J genes are TRBV6-2 or TRBV6-3 and TRBJ2-1; no clear D. Trimming cost V 6 bases and J 6 bases, with 6 bases left between them. Germline CDR1 and CDR2: MNHEY and SVGEGT. CDR3 length equals 11 residues. CDR3 residues: CASSRSNEQFF. As DNA, the CDR3 is TGTGCCAGCAGCCGATCCAATGAGCAGTTCTTC.

The count of this clone is one. The chain joins TRBV30 to TRBJ1-5, with D perhaps matching TRBD1 (5 bases). Trimming left V 2 bases short and J 1 base short, with 30 bases between. CDR3 length: 21 residues. From germline, CDR1 is GTSNPN and CDR2 SVGIG (reference sequence). CDR3 sequence: CAWSRGKFGQGGIVSNQPQHF. The CDR3 coding sequence is TGTGCCTGGAGTCGAGGGAAGTTCGGCCAGGGAGGGATAGTGAGCAATCAGCCCCAGCATTTT.

The chain carries TRBV10-2 and TRBJ2-3; TRBD2 matches 13 bases. Germline CDR1 is WSHSY and CDR2 is SAAADI. CDR3 length: 17 amino acids. V lost 4 bases and J lost 1; bases outside the gene matches: 5. The CDR3 loop is CASSGTGLAGGTDTQYF. DNA of the CDR3: TGCGCCAGCAGTGGGACCGGACTAGCGGGGGGCACAGATACGCAGTATTTT.